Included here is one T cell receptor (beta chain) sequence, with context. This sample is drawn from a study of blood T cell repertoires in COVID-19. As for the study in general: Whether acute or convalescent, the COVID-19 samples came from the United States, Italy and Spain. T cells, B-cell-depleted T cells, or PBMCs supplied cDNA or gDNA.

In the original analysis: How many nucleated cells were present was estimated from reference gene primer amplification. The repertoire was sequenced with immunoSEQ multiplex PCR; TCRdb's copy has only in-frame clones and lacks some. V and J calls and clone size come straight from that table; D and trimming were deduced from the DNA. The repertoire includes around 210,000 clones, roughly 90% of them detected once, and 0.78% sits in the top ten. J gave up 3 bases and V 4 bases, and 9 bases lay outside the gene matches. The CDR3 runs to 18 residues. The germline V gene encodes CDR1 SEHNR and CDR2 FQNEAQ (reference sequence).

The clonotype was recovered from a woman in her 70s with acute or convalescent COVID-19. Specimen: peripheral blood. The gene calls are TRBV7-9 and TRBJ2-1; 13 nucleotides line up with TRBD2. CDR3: CASSSLTGTSGVYNEQFF. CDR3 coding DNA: TGTGCCAGCAGCTCATTGACAGGGACTAGCGGGGTCTACAATGAGCAGTTCTTC.